What follows are 9 T cell receptor beta chains derived from one specimen sequenced in a study of a mutant IDH1 vaccine in newly diagnosed glioma. The time point: week 5, during vaccination. Doses comprised 300 ug of mutant IDH1 20-mer peptide each, plus topical imiquimod. Antigen specificity for these receptors is unknown. Profiling relied on immunoSEQ multiplex PCR, and the TCRdb table lists in-frame clones only, not all of them. Here the sample spans 30,000 to 35,000 clones, roughly 54% being singletons. The material sequenced was PBMCs, taken from a glioma patient whose treatment included an IDH1 peptide vaccine. Receptors originate from a woman aged 18 to 35 with glioma.

This clone was counted a single time. This chain connects TRBV6-5 to TRBJ1-2; TRBD1 aligns across 9 bases. J gave up 4 bases and V 6 bases, and 9 bases lay outside the gene matches. This CDR3 has 15 residues. CDR1 is MNHEY, CDR2 SVGAGI, per germline. This CDR3 is CASRIRQGDLYGYTF. The CDR3 nucleotides read TGTGCCAGCAGGATCCGACAGGGGGATCTCTATGGCTACACCTTC.

This clone has just one count. The rearrangement joins TRBV2 to TRBJ2-2, with 10 nucleotides matching TRBD2. Per germline, CDR1 SNHLY and CDR2 FYNNEI. J gave up 4 bases and V 1 base, and 0 bases lay outside the gene matches. The CDR3 runs 15 residues. CDR3 nucleotides: TGTGCCAGCAGTGAAGTAGCGGGGGGCACCGGGGAGCTGTTTTTT. Its protein product is CASSEVAGGTGELFF.

The chain carries TRBV15 and TRBJ2-7, with D tentatively TRBD1 or TRBD2 (5 bases each). Germline V lookup: CDR1 LNHNV, CDR2 YYDKDF (reference sequence). The CDR3 loop spans 15 amino acids. V gave up 3 bases and J gave up 7 bases, with 19 bases separating them. DNA of the CDR3: TGTGCCACCAGCAGGAAACGGGACGCGGGTGGGGAGCAGTACTTC. Protein: CATSRKRDAGGEQYF.

The genes are TRBV7-9 and TRBJ2-7; D is undetermined. The CDR3 totals 12 residues. The V gene lost 1 base and the J gene lost 1 base, with 2 bases spanning the gap. Germline CDR1 and CDR2: SEHNR and FQNEAQ (reference sequence). CDR3 sequence reads: CASSLVSYEQYF. Written as DNA, the CDR3 is TGTGCCAGCAGCTTAGTGTCCTACGAGCAGTACTTC.

A few counts support this clone. This chain uses TRBV4-1 with TRBJ1-2; the D gene is possibly TRBD1 (5 bases). CDR1 and CDR2 (germline): MGHRA, YSYEKL. Trimming removed 4 bases from V and 5 bases from J, with 14 bases in between. This CDR3 region has 14 residues. The CDR3 is CASSRGTREYGYTF. The CDR3, as DNA: TGCGCCAGCAGCCGCGGGACCCGAGAATATGGCTACACCTTC.

The chain employs TRBV27 and TRBJ2-7; no firm D call. CDR1 is MNHEY and CDR2 is SMNVEV in the germline V gene (reference sequence). The CDR3 loop spans 13 amino acids. V lost 4 bases to trimming and J lost 4 bases, with 11 bases between them. For the CDR3, the DNA is TGTGCCAGCAGTTCGCAGCAAGGGTACGAGCAGTACTTC. Its translation is CASSSQQGYEQYF.

Written as DNA, the CDR3 is TGTGCCAGCAGCTTAGATCGAGGCACTGAAGCTTTCTTT. Residues: CASSLDRGTEAFF. V is TRBV11-3 and J is TRBJ1-1; the D is unclear. Germline CDR1 reads SGHNT; CDR2 reads YENEEA. This CDR3 comprises 13 residues. Trimming took off 0 bases at V and 4 bases at J, with 6 bases between the two ends.

This chain connects TRBV7-9 to TRBJ2-7; D gene unclear. CDR3 length equals 14 residues. V was shortened by 5 bases and J by 4 bases, with 15 bases between the two germline ends. Germline CDR1 is SEHNR and CDR2 is FQNEAQ (reference sequence). The CDR3 region has the DNA TGTGCCAGCAGCCCCGCCTACGACCGGTACGAGCAGTACTTC. It codes for CASSPAYDRYEQYF.

This chain joins TRBV7-2 and TRBJ2-7, with D unclear. V was clipped by 4 bases and J by 2 bases, with 15 bases between them. Looked up from germline, CDR1 is SGHTA and CDR2 is FQGNSA. This CDR3 spans 15 amino acids. The DNA for the CDR3 is TGTGCCAGCAGCTCAGTGCCGGGCCCCGCCTACGAGCAGTACTTC. This encodes CASSSVPGPAYEQYF.